The source of this T cell receptor (beta chain) is a study of blood T cell repertoires in COVID-19. Here immunoSEQ multiplex PCR was the method, and the copy in TCRdb shows in-frame clones only, minus some. The repertoire includes some 300,000 clones, 75% to 90% of them detected once, and about an eighth sits in the top ten. V lost 4 bases and J 2 bases, leaving 13 bases between the germline ends. CDR1 and CDR2 from the germline V gene are SGDLS and YYNGEE. CDR3 size: 15 residues. The sample was peripheral blood. The V call is TRBV9, the J call TRBJ2-1; D may be TRBD2 (6 bases). The sequence was obtained from a woman between 65 and 79 years old with COVID-19, enrolled during active disease. The CDR3 sequence: CASSPQAGPYNEQFF. For the CDR3, the DNA is TGTGCCAGCAGCCCCCAGGCGGGGCCCTACAATGAGCAGTTCTTC.